This TCR beta chain was recorded in a study of PD-1 blockade in mismatch repair-deficient tumors. Assay used: immunoSEQ multiplex PCR; TCRdb lists only in-frame clones, some missing. The sample carries tens of thousands of clones, more than 75% recorded once. CDR3 size: 13 residues. The germline V gene encodes CDR1 SGHTA and CDR2 FQGTGA. Trimming cost V 2 bases and J 1 base, with 5 bases left between them. Study results and caveats: Tumor-resident clones, often undetectable pretreatment in blood, expanded then contracted after pembrolizumab.

To note about this clone: Its antigen is unknown.

Material: peripheral blood, obtained 4 weeks after starting pembrolizumab. The J gene is TRBJ1-1, the V gene TRBV7-3; no reliable D call. This TCR came from an adult with mismatch repair-deficient cancer. This CDR3 reads CASSLLENTEAFF. CDR3 nucleotides: TGTGCCAGCAGCTTACTTGAGAACACTGAAGCTTTCTTT. Filled out from reference TRBV7-3 and TRBJ1-1, the complete variable domain reads GAGVSQTPSNKVTEKGKYVELRCDPISGHTALYWYRQSLGQGPEFLIYFQGTGAADDSGLPNDRFFAVRPEGSVSTLKIQRTERGDSAVYLCASSLLENTEAFFGQGTRLTVV.